This T cell receptor beta chain appears in the sequencing data of a study of cytomegalovirus exposure and HLA in healthy donors. Points from the study as a whole: A later analysis found TCR association rates differed by HLA locus, highest for DRB1 and lowest for HLA-C. Some V segments (TRBV6-2 and TRBV6-3 among them) were excluded as indistinguishable.

Comment on this clone: As yet, its antigen is unknown.

The PCR was carried out with 60 Vbeta primers and 13 Jbeta primers. TCRdb's copy holds only in-frame clones and misses some; the assay was immunoSEQ multiplex PCR. Found here are about 180,000 clones, 77% of them singletons; the top ten hold roughly 1.5%. CDR1 is SGHRS, CDR2 YFSETQ, per germline. The CDR3 has 16 residues. Unmatched junction bases numbered 8, after V lost 0 bases and J lost 2 bases. Material: PBMCs. The TCR sequence derives from a man aged 18 to 30 in good health and CMV-seronegative. The V call is TRBV5-1, the J call TRBJ2-7; 7 nucleotides line up with TRBD2. For the CDR3, the DNA is TGCGCCAGCAGCTTGGTGGTGGGAGGGCCTACCTACGAGCAGTACTTC. This gives the protein CASSLVVGGPTYEQYF.